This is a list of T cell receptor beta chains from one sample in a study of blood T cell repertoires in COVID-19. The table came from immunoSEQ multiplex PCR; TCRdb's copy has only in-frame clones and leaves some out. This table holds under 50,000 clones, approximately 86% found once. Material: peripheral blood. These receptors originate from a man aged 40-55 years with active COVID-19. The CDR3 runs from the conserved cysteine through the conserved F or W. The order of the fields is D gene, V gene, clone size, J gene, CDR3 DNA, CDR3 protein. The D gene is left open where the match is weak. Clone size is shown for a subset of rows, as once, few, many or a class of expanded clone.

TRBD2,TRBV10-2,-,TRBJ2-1,TGCGCCAGCAGTTCTACGGGACTACTTGACAATGAGCAGTTCTTC,CASSSTGLLDNEQFF
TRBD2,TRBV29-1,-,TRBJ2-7,TGCAGCGCGGTCCTTAGCGGGAGGACCTACGAGCAGTACTTC,CSAVLSGRTYEQYF
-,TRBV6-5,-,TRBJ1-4,TGTGCCAGCAGACCCCGGACAGCCACTAATGAAAAACTGTTTTTT,CASRPRTATNEKLFF
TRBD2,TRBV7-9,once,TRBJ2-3,TGTGCCAGCAGCCTCACCGGGGGGAGGAACACAGATACGCAGTATTTT,CASSLTGGRNTDTQYF
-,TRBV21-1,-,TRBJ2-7,TGTGCCAGCAGCAAAAGCGAGCTAGCGGGCCCTCGGGGCGAGCAGTACTTC,CASSKSELAGPRGEQYF
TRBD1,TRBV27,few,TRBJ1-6,TGTGCCAGCAGTTCTAGGACAGGGAGTTCACCCCTCCACTTT,CASSSRTGSSPLHF
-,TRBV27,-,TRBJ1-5,TGTGCCAGCAGTTTAGAACAGGGAGTAGGTCAGCCCCAGCATTTT,CASSLEQGVGQPQHF
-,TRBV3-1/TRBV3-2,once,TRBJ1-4,TGTGCCAGCAGCCTTAGAGGTGAAAAACTGTTTTTT,CASSLRGEKLFF
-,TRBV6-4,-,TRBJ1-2,TGTGCCAGCAGTGACGGGTTGGGGGGGAGGTATGGCTACACCTTC,CASSDGLGGRYGYTF
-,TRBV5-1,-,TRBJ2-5,TGCGCCAGCAGCAATCAGGGGCAAGAGACCCAGTACTTC,CASSNQGQETQYF
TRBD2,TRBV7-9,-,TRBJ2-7,TGTGCCAGCAAGACTAGCGCGGACGAGCAGTACTTC,CASKTSADEQYF
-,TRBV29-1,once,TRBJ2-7,TGCAGCTATAACCACAGGGTCGGCGAGCAGTACTTC,CSYNHRVGEQYF
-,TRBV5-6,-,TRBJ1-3,TGTGCCAGCAGCTTGGGACACAGGGAGTCCGGAAACACCATATATTTT,CASSLGHRESGNTIYF
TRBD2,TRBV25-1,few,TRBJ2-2,TGTGCCAGCAGTGACCCTTCACGAGCGGGAGGAACCGGGGAGCTGTTTTTT,CASSDPSRAGGTGELFF
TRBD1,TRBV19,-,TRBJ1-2,TGTGCCAGTAGTATATCTGTTGGGACAGGGCCCTATGGCTACACCTTC,CASSISVGTGPYGYTF
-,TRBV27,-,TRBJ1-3,TGTGCCAGCAGTCCAGGATCGGGAAACACCATATATTTT,CASSPGSGNTIYF
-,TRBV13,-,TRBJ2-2,TGTGCCAGCAGCTTATTAGGGGAGCTGTTTTTT,CASSLLGELFF
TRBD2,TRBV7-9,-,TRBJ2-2,TGTGCCAGCAGCCCTTACCTCGGGACTAGCGACCACACCGGGGAGCTGTTTTTT,CASSPYLGTSDHTGELFF